These 11 T cell receptor beta chains originate from one sample sequenced in a study of T cells in Graves' hyperthyroidism and ophthalmopathy. The CDR3 regions of TCR beta were amplified from RNA transcripts. First-round RT-PCR of the TCR CDR3 relied on the HTBI primer set. One entry per CDR3 protein, called by TCRdb with MiXCR from the multiplex PCR reads. The data contain hundreds of thousands of distinct CDR3 sequences, over 15% of them seen just once; the ten biggest clones take up 18%. The specimen was blood. The receptors were sampled from a young woman with Graves' hyperthyroidism.

This clonotype showed up many times. The chain links TRBV12-3 or TRBV12-4 to TRBJ1-5; D possibly corresponds to TRBD1 (5 bases). The CDR3 consists of 14 residues. Trimming cost V 2 bases and J 1 base, with 6 bases left between them. CDR3: CASSLRDSNQPQHF. Written as DNA, the CDR3 is TGTGCCAGCAGTTTAAGGGACAGCAATCAGCCCCAGCATTTT.

This clonotype was seen a handful of times. This chain connects TRBV5-1 to TRBJ2-3; tentative D call: TRBD1 (5 bases). V dropped 4 bases and J dropped 3 bases, with 12 bases sitting between them. The CDR3 sequence is 14 residues long. Germline V gene data show CDR1 as SGHRS and CDR2 as YFSETQ. The CDR3: CASSNPTVTDTQYF. CDR3 bases: TGCGCCAGCAGCAACCCGACAGTGACAGATACGCAGTATTTT. The full variable domain, with the rest looked up from reference TRBV5-1 and TRBJ2-3, is KAGVTQTPRYLIKTRGQQVTLSCSPISGHRSVSWYQQTPGQGLQFLFEYFSETQRNKGNFPGRFSGRQFSNSRSEMNVSTLELGDSALYLCASSNPTVTDTQYFGPGTRLTVL.

This clonotype was seen a handful of times. CDR3 loop: CSARVSGGETQYF. The CDR3 region has the DNA TGCAGTGCTAGAGTATCCGGGGGCGAGACCCAGTACTTC. The genes are TRBV20-1 and TRBJ2-5; D is tentatively TRBD1 or TRBD2 (6 bases each). The CDR3 is 13 residues long. The ends were cut back, 1 base at V and 5 bases at J, with 11 bases in the middle. Looked up from germline, CDR1 is DFQATT and CDR2 is SNEGSKA (reference sequence).

Of note for this clonotype: A much larger clone differs from this one at a single base, so this may be a read error. This chain uses TRBV7-2 with TRBJ2-5; D might be TRBD2 (5 bases). CDR3 length: 13 amino acids. V was trimmed by 8 bases and J by 5 bases, leaving 15 bases between them. From germline, CDR1 is SGHTA and CDR2 FQGNSA. The CDR3 loop is CASAHRGRETQYF. In DNA, the CDR3 is TGTGCCAGCGCCCACCGGGGTCGGGAGACCCAGTACTTC.

CDR3 nucleotides: TGTGCCACGACCGGGACAGACTCCTACGAGCAGTACTTC. It yields the protein CATTGTDSYEQYF. This chain connects TRBV24-1 to TRBJ2-7; TRBD1 matches at 7 bases. V was clipped by 10 bases and J by 0 bases; unmatched bases: 5. The germline CDR1 and CDR2 sequences are KGHDR and SFDVKD. This CDR3 comprises 13 residues.

The rearrangement uses TRBV19 and TRBJ1-5; D remains ambiguous. CDR1 and CDR2 from the germline V gene are LNHDA and SQIVND (reference sequence). The V end was cut by 0 bases, the J end by 12 bases, with 9 bases between. This CDR3 is 12 amino acids long. CDR3 sequence reads: CASSIEGELQHF. The CDR3 DNA follows: TGTGCCAGTAGTATAGAGGGTGAGCTCCAGCATTTT.

In this sample, this clonotype turned up once. This chain uses TRBV6-1 with TRBJ1-6, with D uncertain. The V end was cut by 6 bases, the J end by 7 bases, with 16 bases between. Germline CDR1 reads MNHNS; CDR2 reads SASEGT. The CDR3 covers 15 residues. The chain's CDR3 is CASRPTEVINSPLHF. CDR3 DNA sequence: TGTGCCAGCAGGCCCACGGAGGTAATCAATTCACCCCTCCACTTT.

This clonotype was recorded at least ten times. The chain employs TRBV7-3 and TRBJ2-3; 7 bases line up with TRBD1. The V and J ends lost 5 bases and 4 bases, in that order; junction bases with no gene match: 3. The CDR3 consists of 13 residues. Germline lookup yields CDR1 SGHTA and CDR2 FQGTGA. The DNA for the CDR3 is TGTGCCAGCAGCCCTACAGGGGCAGATACGCAGTATTTT. It yields the protein CASSPTGADTQYF.

In regard to this clonotype: This sequence may be a read error, since a much larger clone differs from it by one base. This chain uses TRBV10-3 with TRBJ2-3; D remains unclear. Trimming removed 6 bases at V and 6 bases at J, with 16 bases between. The CDR3 length is 14 residues. Germline-derived CDR1 and CDR2 are ENHRY and SYGVKD. The CDR3: CAIRDGWSQDTQYF. The CDR3 DNA follows: TGTGCCATCAGGGACGGGTGGTCTCAGGATACGCAGTATTTT.

The J gene is TRBJ2-1, the V gene TRBV27, with TRBD2 identical over 12 bases. The CDR3 extends over 16 amino acids. In germline, CDR1 is MNHEY, CDR2 SMNVEV (reference sequence). Germline trimming cut 4 bases from V and 8 bases from J; bases unmatched to any gene: 9. In nucleotides, the CDR3 is TGTGCCAGCAGTTCCCCGACTAGCGGGAGTTTCGATGAGCAGTTCTTC. Residues: CASSSPTSGSFDEQFF.

The chain uses TRBV5-1 and TRBJ2-5; D call uncertain. The germline V gene has CDR1 SGHRS and CDR2 YFSETQ. This CDR3 has 16 amino acids. V lost 0 bases and J 4 bases, leaving 16 bases between the germline ends. For the CDR3, the DNA is TGCGCCAGCAGCTTGGGTAGCTACCCATCGGGAGAGACCCAGTACTTC. Encoded protein: CASSLGSYPSGETQYF. Complete variable domain (other parts from reference TRBV5-1 and TRBJ2-5): KAGVTQTPRYLIKTRGQQVTLSCSPISGHRSVSWYQQTPGQGLQFLFEYFSETQRNKGNFPGRFSGRQFSNSRSEMNVSTLELGDSALYLCASSLGSYPSGETQYFGPGTRLLVL.